The TCR beta chain described here comes from a study of shared clonotypes between healthy human individuals. Study findings and constraints: What limited the represented genetic and exposure-history diversity was the small number of donors.

CDR3 length: 12 amino acids. The germline V gene encodes CDR1 SGHRS and CDR2 YFSETQ. Trimming removed 4 bases from V and 3 bases from J, with 7 bases in between. Assay used: immunoSEQ multiplex PCR; TCRdb lists only in-frame clones, some missing. The sample includes 780,000 or so clones, 72% seen only once; the top ten take more than 1.5%. This clone was seen only a few times. Its antigen is unidentified. The rearrangement links TRBV5-1 to TRBJ2-5; D gene ambiguous. The specimen was memory CD4+ T cells sorted from blood. Regarding subset: CD45RA-negative fraction. This receptor was taken from a woman aged 30 to 39 in good health. CDR3 sequence reads: CASSERKETQYF. Here the CDR3 DNA reads TGCGCCAGCAGCGAACGGAAAGAGACCCAGTACTTC. The entire variable domain, with the rest obtained from reference TRBV5-1 and TRBJ2-5, is as follows: KAGVTQTPRYLIKTRGQQVTLSCSPISGHRSVSWYQQTPGQGLQFLFEYFSETQRNKGNFPGRFSGRQFSNSRSEMNVSTLELGDSALYLCASSERKETQYFGPGTRLLVL.